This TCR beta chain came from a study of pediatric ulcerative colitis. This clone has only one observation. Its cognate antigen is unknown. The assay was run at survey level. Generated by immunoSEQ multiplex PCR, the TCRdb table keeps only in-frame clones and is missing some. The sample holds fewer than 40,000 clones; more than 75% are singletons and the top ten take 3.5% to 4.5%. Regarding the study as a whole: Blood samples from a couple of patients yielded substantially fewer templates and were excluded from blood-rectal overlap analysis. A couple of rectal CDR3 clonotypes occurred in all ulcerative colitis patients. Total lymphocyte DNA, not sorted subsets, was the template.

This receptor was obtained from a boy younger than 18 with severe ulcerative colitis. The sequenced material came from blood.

DNA of the CDR3: TGTGCCAGTAGTACCCCCCCGGGACACCCGAGGAACAATCAGCCCCAGCATTTT. Protein product: CASSTPPGHPRNNQPQHF. This chain joins TRBV19 and TRBJ1-5, with D possibly matching TRBD1 (6 bases). Germline V gene lookup returns CDR1 LNHDA and CDR2 SQIVND (reference sequence). The CDR3 length is 18 residues. With 4 bases removed from V and 3 bases from J, the gap between germline ends came to 22 bases.